The present T cell receptor beta chain was sequenced within a study of blood T cell repertoires in COVID-19. Background on the study: Donors in the United States, Italy and Spain gave samples during acute or convalescent COVID-19.

Here immunoSEQ multiplex PCR was the method, and the copy in TCRdb shows in-frame clones only, minus some. The sample has approximately 130,000 clones; roughly four fifths are singletons. The CDR3 totals 15 residues. The V end lost 3 bases, the J end lost 0 bases, and 12 bases lay between the germline ends. CDR1 is SGHDT, CDR2 YYEEEE, per germline. Study members were between roughly 18 and 90 years old and lived in some 22 US regions. Cohort placement rested on clinical history that participants reported themselves. Recovered participants had two consecutive negative NP/OP PCR tests, healthcare professional clearance, or symptom resolution.

The sequenced sample consisted of PBMCs or T cells enriched from blood (not recorded which). The chain has TRBV5-6 and TRBJ2-5, with D possibly TRBD2 on 6 matching bases. The TCR comes from a man under 40 who had recovered from COVID-19. The CDR3 sequence is CASSSLARYQETQYF. The CDR3 DNA reads TGTGCCAGCAGCTCGCTAGCGAGGTACCAAGAGACCCAGTACTTC.